The text below deals with one TCR beta chain. This sample is drawn from a study of blood T cell repertoires in COVID-19. Study details: Collection of acute and convalescent COVID-19 samples took place in the United States, Italy and Spain. The analysed material was cDNA or gDNA that came from T cells, B-cell-depleted T cells, or PBMCs.

CDR3 length: 14 amino acids. Germline-derived CDR1 and CDR2 are SQVTM and ANQGSEA. Trimming cost V 3 bases and J 2 bases; bases outside gene matches: 6. Under the authors' procedure: Using reference gene primer amplification, nucleated cell counts were estimated. TCRdb keeps only in-frame clones here, not all; method: immunoSEQ multiplex PCR. V, J and clone size derive from that table, while D and trimming were established from the DNA sequence. The table records about 87,000 clones, over 70% of them present only once. The chain joins TRBV29-1 to TRBJ1-1; TRBD1 matches 7 bases. The receptor was derived from a woman aged 45 to 65 with acute or convalescent COVID-19. Specimen: peripheral blood. The CDR3 nucleotides read TGCAGCGTTGACTCTCGGACAGGTAACACTGAAGCTTTCTTT. Translation: CSVDSRTGNTEAFF.